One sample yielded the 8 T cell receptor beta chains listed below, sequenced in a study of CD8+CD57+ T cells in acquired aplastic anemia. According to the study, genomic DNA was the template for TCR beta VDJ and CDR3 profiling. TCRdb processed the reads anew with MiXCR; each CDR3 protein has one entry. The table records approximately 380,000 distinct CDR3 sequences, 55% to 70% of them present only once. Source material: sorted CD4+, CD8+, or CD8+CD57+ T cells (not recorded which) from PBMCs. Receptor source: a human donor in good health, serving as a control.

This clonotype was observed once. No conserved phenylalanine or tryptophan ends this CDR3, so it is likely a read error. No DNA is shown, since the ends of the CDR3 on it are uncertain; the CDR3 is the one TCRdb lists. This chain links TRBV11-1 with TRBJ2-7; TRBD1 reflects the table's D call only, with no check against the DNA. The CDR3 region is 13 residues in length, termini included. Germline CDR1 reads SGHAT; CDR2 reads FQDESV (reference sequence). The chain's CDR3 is CASSPSPFLRGDE.

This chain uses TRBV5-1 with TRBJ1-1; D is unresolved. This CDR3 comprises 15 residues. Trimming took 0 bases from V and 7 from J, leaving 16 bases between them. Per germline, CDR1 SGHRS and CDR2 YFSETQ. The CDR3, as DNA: TGCGCCAGCAGCTTGGCCATCGAGGGAATGGTTGAAGCTTTCTTT. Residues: CASSLAIEGMVEAFF.

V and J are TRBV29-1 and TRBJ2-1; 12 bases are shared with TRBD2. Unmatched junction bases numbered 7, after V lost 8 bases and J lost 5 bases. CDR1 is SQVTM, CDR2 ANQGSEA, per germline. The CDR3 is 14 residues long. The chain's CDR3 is CSYRTSGADNEQFF. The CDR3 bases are TGCAGCTACCGGACTAGCGGGGCTGACAATGAGCAGTTCTTC.

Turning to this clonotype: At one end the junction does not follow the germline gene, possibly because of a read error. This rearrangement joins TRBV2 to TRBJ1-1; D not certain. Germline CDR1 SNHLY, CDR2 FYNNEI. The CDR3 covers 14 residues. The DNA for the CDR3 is TGTGCCAGCAGTGAAGAGAGAGACAACACCGAAGATTACTTT. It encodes CASSEERDNTEDYF.

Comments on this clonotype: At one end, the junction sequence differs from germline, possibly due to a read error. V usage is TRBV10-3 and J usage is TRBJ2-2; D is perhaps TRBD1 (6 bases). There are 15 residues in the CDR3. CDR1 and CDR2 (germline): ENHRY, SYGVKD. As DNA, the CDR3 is TGCTGTGTCAGCAACCCGGGGAAGGGGGCCGGGGAGCTGTTTTTT. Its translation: CCVSNPGKGAGELFF.

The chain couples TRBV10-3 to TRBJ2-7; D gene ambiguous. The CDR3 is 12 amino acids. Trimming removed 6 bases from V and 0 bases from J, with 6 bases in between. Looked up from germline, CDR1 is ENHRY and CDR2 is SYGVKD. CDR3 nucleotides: TGTGCCATCAGAAACAACTCCTACGAGCAGTACTTC. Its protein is CAIRNNSYEQYF.

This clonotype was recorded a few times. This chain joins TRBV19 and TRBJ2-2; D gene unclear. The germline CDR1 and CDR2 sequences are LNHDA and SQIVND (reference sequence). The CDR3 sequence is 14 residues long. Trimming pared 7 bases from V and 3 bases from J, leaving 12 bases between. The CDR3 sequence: CASMHVADTGELFF. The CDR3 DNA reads TGTGCCAGTATGCATGTCGCGGACACCGGGGAGCTGTTTTTT.

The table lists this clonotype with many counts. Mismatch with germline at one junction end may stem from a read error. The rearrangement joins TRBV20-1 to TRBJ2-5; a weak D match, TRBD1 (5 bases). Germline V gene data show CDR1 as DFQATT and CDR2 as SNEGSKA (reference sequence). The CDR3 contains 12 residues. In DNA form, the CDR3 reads TGCAGTGCTAGAGATTCGTTGACAGAATCAGGCTTC. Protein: CSARDSLTESGF.